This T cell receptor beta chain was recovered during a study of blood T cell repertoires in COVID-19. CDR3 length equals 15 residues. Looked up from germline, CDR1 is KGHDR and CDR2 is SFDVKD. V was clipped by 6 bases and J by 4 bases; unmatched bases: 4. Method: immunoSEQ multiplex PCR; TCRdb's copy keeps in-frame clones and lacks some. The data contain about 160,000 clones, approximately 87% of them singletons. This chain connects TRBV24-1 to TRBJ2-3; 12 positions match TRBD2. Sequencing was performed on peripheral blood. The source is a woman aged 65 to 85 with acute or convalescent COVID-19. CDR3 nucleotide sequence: TGTGCCACCAGTTCGGCTAGCGGGAGGGCAGATACGCAGTATTTT. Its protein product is CATSSASGRADTQYF.